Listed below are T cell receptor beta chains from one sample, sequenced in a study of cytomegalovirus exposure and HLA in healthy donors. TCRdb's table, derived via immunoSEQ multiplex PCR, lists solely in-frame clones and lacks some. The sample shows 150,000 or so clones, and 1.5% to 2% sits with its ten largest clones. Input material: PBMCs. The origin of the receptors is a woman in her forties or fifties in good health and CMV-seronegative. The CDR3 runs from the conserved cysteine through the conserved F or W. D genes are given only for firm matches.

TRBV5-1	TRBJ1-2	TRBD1	CASQGADYGYTF	TGCGCCAGCCAGGGGGCTGACTATGGCTACACCTTC
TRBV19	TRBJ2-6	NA	CASTLRDSGANVLTF	TGTGCCAGTACCCTTCGGGACTCTGGGGCCAACGTCCTGACTTTC
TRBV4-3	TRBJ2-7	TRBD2	CASSPRGGRLSYEQYF	TGCGCCAGCAGCCCGCGGGGCGGGAGACTCTCCTACGAGCAGTACTTC
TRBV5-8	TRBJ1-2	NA	CASSLLVGGIDGYTF	TGTGCCAGCAGCTTGTTAGTGGGAGGGATAGATGGCTACACCTTC
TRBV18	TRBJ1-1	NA	CASSSDGGGNTEAFF	TGTGCCAGCTCATCGGACGGCGGGGGGAACACTGAAGCTTTCTTT
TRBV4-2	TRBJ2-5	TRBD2	CASSSGGQETQYF	TGTGCCAGCAGCTCCGGGGGGCAAGAGACCCAGTACTTC
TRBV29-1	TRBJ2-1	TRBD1	CSVGIGTGGYNEQFF	TGCAGCGTGGGGATCGGGACAGGGGGCTACAATGAGCAGTTCTTC
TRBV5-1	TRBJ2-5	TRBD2	CASSLDFLAGVGETQYF	TGCGCCAGCAGCTTGGATTTCCTAGCGGGAGTGGGAGAGACCCAGTACTTC
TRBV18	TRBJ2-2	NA	CASSPRPGTNTGELFF	TGTGCCAGCTCACCACGTCCAGGGACGAACACCGGGGAGCTGTTTTTT
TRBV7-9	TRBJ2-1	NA	CASSGPSRDEQFF	TGTGCCAGCAGCGGGCCTAGCCGAGATGAGCAGTTCTTC
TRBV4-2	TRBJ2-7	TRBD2	CASSQGLAGSYEQYF	TGTGCCAGCAGCCAAGGACTAGCGGGGTCCTACGAGCAGTACTTC
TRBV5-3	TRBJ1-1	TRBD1	CARSFRGLEYTEAFF	TGTGCCAGAAGCTTCAGGGGGCTAGAGTACACTGAAGCTTTCTTT
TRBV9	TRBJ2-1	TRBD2	CASQEVAGGPSEQFF	TGTGCCAGCCAGGAAGTAGCGGGAGGGCCAAGTGAGCAGTTCTTC
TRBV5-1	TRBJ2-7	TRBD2	CASSLRTSGGDSYEQYF	TGCGCCAGCAGCCTTCGGACTAGCGGGGGGGACTCCTACGAGCAGTACTTC
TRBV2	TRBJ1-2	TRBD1	CASKSETGGSHYGYTF	TGTGCCAGCAAGAGTGAGACAGGGGGATCTCACTATGGCTACACCTTC
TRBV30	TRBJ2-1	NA	CATARAYNEQFF	TGTGCCACGGCCAGGGCCTACAATGAGCAGTTCTTC
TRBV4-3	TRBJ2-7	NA	CASSQELGYSYEQYF	TGCGCCAGCAGCCAAGAACTCGGGTATTCCTACGAGCAGTACTTC
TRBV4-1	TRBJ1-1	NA	CASSQVGRGRGAFF	TGCGCCAGCAGCCAAGTCGGGCGGGGGCGCGGAGCTTTCTTT
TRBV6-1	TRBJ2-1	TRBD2	CASSETSGSVYEQFF	TGTGCCAGCAGTGAGACTAGCGGGAGTGTCTATGAGCAGTTCTTC
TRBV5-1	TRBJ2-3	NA	CASSLDPTSTDTQYF	TGCGCCAGCAGCTTGGATCCGACTAGCACAGATACGCAGTATTTT
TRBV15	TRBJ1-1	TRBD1	CATSRGTGGVTEAFF	TGTGCCACCAGCAGGGGTACAGGGGGGGTCACTGAAGCTTTCTTT
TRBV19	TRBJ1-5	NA	CASSIGAGPQPQHF	TGTGCCAGTAGTATTGGGGCAGGTCCTCAGCCCCAGCATTTT
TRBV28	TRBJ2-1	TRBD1	CASTRTGERPYNEQFF	TGTGCCAGCACCCGGACAGGGGAACGTCCCTACAATGAGCAGTTCTTC
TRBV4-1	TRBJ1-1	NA	CASSQDLRTGNTEAFF	TGCGCCAGCAGCCAAGATCTCCGGACTGGTAACACTGAAGCTTTCTTT
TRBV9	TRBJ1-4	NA	CASSGREGGEKLFF	TGTGCCAGCAGCGGACGCGAGGGGGGGGAAAAACTGTTTTTT
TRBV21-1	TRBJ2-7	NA	CASSWRTSGKSYEQYF	TGTGCCAGCAGCTGGAGGACTAGCGGGAAGTCCTACGAGCAGTACTTC
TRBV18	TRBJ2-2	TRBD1	CASSPPIGQGGTGELFF	TGTGCCAGCTCACCACCAATAGGACAGGGTGGCACCGGGGAGCTGTTTTTT